These T cell receptor beta chains were read from a single sample in a study of blood T cells in healthy people across ages. TCRdb recomputed calls from the 5' RACE reads with MiXCR, one row per CDR3 protein. Of some 1.4 million distinct CDR3 sequences in the sample, approximately 40% were seen once. The sequencing input was blood. These receptors all stem from a young woman in good health. The CDR3 runs from the conserved cysteine through the conserved F or W. D genes are given only for firm matches. Clone size, where shown, is once, few, many, or a class for clones that have expanded.

V: TRBV6-5; D: NA; J: TRBJ2-5; size: NA; DNA: TGTGCCAGCAGTTCCCCCAGTCCGGGTCGTGAGCAGTACTTC; CDR3: CASSSPSPGREQYF
V: TRBV12-3/TRBV12-4; D: NA; J: TRBJ2-1; size: few; DNA: TGTGCCAGCAGCCCTAGGGAGATGCAGTTCGACTCCTACAATGAGCAGTTCTTC; CDR3: CASSPREMQFDSYNEQFF
V: TRBV6-5; D: NA; J: TRBJ1-2; size: NA; DNA: TGTGCCAGCAGTTACACCCAGGGGATTGAGTATGGCTACACCTTC; CDR3: CASSYTQGIEYGYTF
V: TRBV24-1; D: TRBD1; J: TRBJ2-3; size: few; DNA: TGTGCCACCAGTGATTTGGATTCCAGGGGGCAGGGAGATACGCAGTATTTT; CDR3: CATSDLDSRGQGDTQYF
V: TRBV7-8; D: TRBD2; J: TRBJ2-1; size: NA; DNA: TGTGCCAGCAGGGCCCTAGCGGGGGGGCCCTACAATGAGCAGTTCTTC; CDR3: CASRALAGGPYNEQFF
V: TRBV18; D: TRBD1; J: TRBJ2-5; size: NA; DNA: TGTGCCAGCTCACAATACACGGGGACAGGGGGCACTCGAATCCAAGAGACCCAGTACTTC; CDR3: CASSQYTGTGGTRIQETQYF
V: TRBV5-1; D: NA; J: TRBJ2-7; size: NA; DNA: TGCGCCAGCAGCCTTACGGACGGGTACAATGAGCAGTACTTC; CDR3: CASSLTDGYNEQYF
V: TRBV7-9; D: NA; J: TRBJ2-7; size: NA; DNA: TGTGCCAGCAGCTTAGTAGAGGAGGGGCAGACAGAGCAGTACTTC; CDR3: CASSLVEEGQTEQYF
V: TRBV7-8; D: NA; J: TRBJ1-1; size: NA; DNA: TGTGCCAGCAGCTTAACGGGGCAGAACACTGAAGCTTTCTTT; CDR3: CASSLTGQNTEAFF
V: TRBV5-6; D: NA; J: TRBJ1-1; size: NA; DNA: TGTGCCAGCAGCACCGACCGCGGGAGAAACACTGAAGCTTTCTTT; CDR3: CASSTDRGRNTEAFF
V: TRBV12-3/TRBV12-4; D: TRBD1; J: TRBJ1-2; size: few; DNA: TGTGCCAGCAGGCAAGGGACAGGAAACTATGGCTACACCTTC; CDR3: CASRQGTGNYGYTF
V: TRBV29-1; D: NA; J: TRBJ1-3; size: NA; DNA: TGCAGCGTTGAAACGGTCCCCCGGGCCAGGGCTGGAAACACCATATATTTT; CDR3: CSVETVPRARAGNTIYF
V: TRBV7-9; D: TRBD1; J: TRBJ2-3; size: few; DNA: TGTGCCAGCAGCCCCGGACAGGGGAGATTGGAGACGCAGTATTTT; CDR3: CASSPGQGRLETQYF
V: TRBV6-2/TRBV6-3; D: TRBD2; J: TRBJ2-7; size: NA; DNA: TGTGCCAGCAGTTCCCTTTTCCCGGCTAGCGGCCAGTCCTACGAGCAGTACTTC; CDR3: CASSSLFPASGQSYEQYF
V: TRBV20-1; D: NA; J: TRBJ2-1; size: NA; DNA: TGCAGTGCTAGACCCTACACCAATGAGCAGTTCTTC; CDR3: CSARPYTNEQFF
V: TRBV29-1; D: NA; J: TRBJ2-1; size: NA; DNA: TGCAGCGTTGCACGGATAAGCTCCTACAATGAGCAGTTCTTC; CDR3: CSVARISSYNEQFF
V: TRBV7-9; D: TRBD2; J: TRBJ2-3; size: NA; DNA: TGTGCCAGCAGCTCCACCCCGCGGCTAGCGGACACAGATACGGAGTATTTT; CDR3: CASSSTPRLADTDTEYF
V: TRBV28; D: TRBD1; J: TRBJ1-2; size: NA; DNA: TGTGCCAGCAGTTTATTGGCAGGGGGAAGGGGCTACACCTTC; CDR3: CASSLLAGGRGYTF
V: TRBV6-1; D: NA; J: TRBJ1-4; size: NA; DNA: TGTGTCAGCAGTGAACCAACTATCCCCCTCTTGACAGACCGACTGTTTTTT; CDR3: CVSSEPTIPLLTDRLFF
V: TRBV3-1; D: NA; J: TRBJ1-1; size: NA; DNA: TGTGCCAGCAGCCAAGATCCCGACTCCACAACAGAGCCTGAAGCTTTCTTT; CDR3: CASSQDPDSTTEPEAFF
V: TRBV20-1; D: NA; J: TRBJ2-5; size: few; DNA: TGCAGTGCTAGAGCGACAGGAGGAGAGACCCAGTACTTC; CDR3: CSARATGGETQYF
V: TRBV20-1; D: NA; J: TRBJ2-5; size: NA; DNA: TGCAGTGCTAGATCTTATAGCGAACAAGAGACCCAGTACTTC; CDR3: CSARSYSEQETQYF
V: TRBV6-1; D: NA; J: TRBJ2-1; size: few; DNA: TGTGCCAGCAGTAAACGGCCGTGGAACCGCTCCTACAATGAGCAGTTCTTC; CDR3: CASSKRPWNRSYNEQFF
V: TRBV12-3/TRBV12-4; D: TRBD1; J: TRBJ2-3; size: medium-sized; DNA: TGCGCCAGCAGCTTACAGGGGGCTACAGATACGCAGTATTTT; CDR3: CASSLQGATDTQYF
V: TRBV27; D: NA; J: TRBJ1-6; size: NA; DNA: TGTGCCAGCAGTTACCGCATTTATAATTCACCCCTCCACTTT; CDR3: CASSYRIYNSPLHF
V: TRBV28; D: NA; J: TRBJ1-2; size: few; DNA: TGTGCCAGCAGTTCTTTTGAGAACTATGGCTACACCTTC; CDR3: CASSSFENYGYTF
V: TRBV20-1; D: NA; J: TRBJ2-7; size: NA; DNA: TGCAGTGCTAGAGTATCCCTCTACGAGCAGTACTTC; CDR3: CSARVSLYEQYF
V: TRBV20-1; D: NA; J: TRBJ2-5; size: NA; DNA: TGCAGTGCTAGAGATTCCCTCTCGGAGACCCAGTACTTC; CDR3: CSARDSLSETQYF
V: TRBV12-3/TRBV12-4; D: TRBD1; J: TRBJ2-3; size: NA; DNA: TGTGCCAGCAGTTCGGACAGGACCGGGGATATGCAGTATTTT; CDR3: CASSSDRTGDMQYF
V: TRBV2; D: TRBD1; J: TRBJ1-6; size: few; DNA: TGTGCCAGTGACAGGGAATCACCCCTCCACTTT; CDR3: CASDRESPLHF
V: TRBV5-5; D: NA; J: TRBJ1-6; size: few; DNA: TGTGCCAGCAGCTCCCAGTGGAGCTCCTATAATTCACCCCTCCACTTT; CDR3: CASSSQWSSYNSPLHF
V: TRBV11-2; D: NA; J: TRBJ2-1; size: few; DNA: TGTGCCAGCAGCTTAGATCGAAGTAGCAGTGAGCAGTTCTTC; CDR3: CASSLDRSSSEQFF
V: TRBV6-6; D: NA; J: TRBJ2-1; size: NA; DNA: TGTGCCAGCAGTTACTCTACGGAGCAGTTCTTC; CDR3: CASSYSTEQFF
V: TRBV12-3/TRBV12-4; D: NA; J: TRBJ2-7; size: NA; DNA: TGTGCCAGCAAGACCACCATTTCTGGTGAGCAGTACTTC; CDR3: CASKTTISGEQYF
V: TRBV10-2; D: TRBD2; J: TRBJ2-1; size: NA; DNA: TGCGCCAGCAGTGTCTTAGATGGACTAGCGGTAAGAAGCTCCTACAATGAGCAGTTCTTC; CDR3: CASSVLDGLAVRSSYNEQFF
V: TRBV6-2/TRBV6-3; D: NA; J: TRBJ2-5; size: NA; DNA: TGTGCCGGCAGCCGACGGACTCAAAAGGAGACCCAGTACTTC; CDR3: CAGSRRTQKETQYF
V: TRBV6-1; D: NA; J: TRBJ1-3; size: NA; DNA: TGTGCCAGCAGTCGGAGCGATACGGCCCTCTCTGGAAACACCATATATTTT; CDR3: CASSRSDTALSGNTIYF
V: TRBV6-5; D: NA; J: TRBJ2-7; size: NA; DNA: TGTGCCAGCAGTTACGGGCCACAACAGGCCTACGAGCAGTACTTC; CDR3: CASSYGPQQAYEQYF
V: TRBV7-6; D: NA; J: TRBJ1-1; size: NA; DNA: TGTGCCAGCAGCTTAATACAGGGGAACACTGAAGCTTTCTTT; CDR3: CASSLIQGNTEAFF
V: TRBV6-1; D: NA; J: TRBJ2-4; size: NA; DNA: TGTGCCAGCAGTGAAGGGAACGATCGATTAGCCAAAAACATTCAGTACTTC; CDR3: CASSEGNDRLAKNIQYF
V: TRBV5-5; D: TRBD1; J: TRBJ2-3; size: few; DNA: TGTGCCAGCAGTCAATATCAGGGCAGGGGGTCATCAGATACGCAGTATTTT; CDR3: CASSQYQGRGSSDTQYF
V: TRBV20-1; D: TRBD2; J: TRBJ2-1; size: few; DNA: TGCAGTGCTTCGACTAGCGGGCCCCTCCACTCCTACAATGAGCAGTTCTTC; CDR3: CSASTSGPLHSYNEQFF
V: TRBV20-1; D: NA; J: TRBJ2-3; size: NA; DNA: TGCAGTGCTAGAGGGGGGGCCGCCGCGGGAACAGATACGCAGTATTTT; CDR3: CSARGGAAAGTDTQYF
V: TRBV5-1; D: TRBD1; J: TRBJ1-2; size: NA; DNA: TGCGCCAGCAGCTTACGGACAGGGAGCCAATCGAGCTATGGCTACACCTTC; CDR3: CASSLRTGSQSSYGYTF
V: TRBV28; D: NA; J: TRBJ1-2; size: few; DNA: TGTGCCAGCAGCTCCAACGGGAACTCACATTATGGCTACACCTTC; CDR3: CASSSNGNSHYGYTF
V: TRBV5-1; D: NA; J: TRBJ1-5; size: few; DNA: TGCGCCAGCAGCCCCCGAGGTGAGGTGCCCCAGCATTTT; CDR3: CASSPRGEVPQHF
V: TRBV28; D: NA; J: TRBJ2-7; size: few; DNA: TGTGCCAGCAGTTCCCCCCATACGGGCGAGCAGTACTTC; CDR3: CASSSPHTGEQYF
V: TRBV29-1; D: TRBD1; J: TRBJ1-4; size: few; DNA: TGCAGCGTTGAAGTTCAAACAGGGGTGGAAGAAAAACTGTTTTTT; CDR3: CSVEVQTGVEEKLFF
V: TRBV6-1; D: NA; J: TRBJ1-2; size: NA; DNA: TGTGCCACCCCGAAGGCGGGTTCCAACTATGGCTACACCTTC; CDR3: CATPKAGSNYGYTF
V: TRBV4-1; D: NA; J: TRBJ2-7; size: NA; DNA: TGCGCCAGCCCGGAGTTTGGCGAGCAGTACTTC; CDR3: CASPEFGEQYF
V: TRBV11-2; D: TRBD2; J: TRBJ2-1; size: NA; DNA: TGTGCCAGCAACGAAGAAGGACTAGCGCACAATGAGCAGTTCTTC; CDR3: CASNEEGLAHNEQFF
V: TRBV7-9; D: NA; J: TRBJ2-1; size: NA; DNA: TGTGCCAGCAGCTGGTCCAACAATGAGCAGTTCTTC; CDR3: CASSWSNNEQFF
V: TRBV9; D: NA; J: TRBJ1-1; size: NA; DNA: TGTGCCAGCAGCGTAGTGGCCACTAACACTGAAGCTTTCTTT; CDR3: CASSVVATNTEAFF
V: TRBV4-2; D: TRBD2; J: TRBJ2-7; size: few; DNA: TGTGCCAGCAGAGACACAGCGCGGGGGAACCCCTACGAGCAGTACTTC; CDR3: CASRDTARGNPYEQYF
V: TRBV10-3; D: NA; J: TRBJ1-2; size: NA; DNA: TGTGCCACTGAAGGAGGGGCTAACTATGGCTACACCTTC; CDR3: CATEGGANYGYTF
V: TRBV7-3; D: TRBD1; J: TRBJ2-6; size: once; DNA: TGTGCCAGCAGCCCGATCCCCCAGGGGGCCTCTGGGACCAACGTCCTGACTTTC; CDR3: CASSPIPQGASGTNVLTF
V: TRBV7-8; D: TRBD2; J: TRBJ2-1; size: NA; DNA: TGTGCCAGCAGCTTATATACCCCGGGGGGGCCCCTACCATACAATGAGCAGTTCTTC; CDR3: CASSLYTPGGPLPYNEQFF
V: TRBV4-1; D: TRBD2; J: TRBJ2-7; size: few; DNA: TGCGCCAGCAGCCAAGAAACGGCACTAGCGGGCGAGCAGTACTTC; CDR3: CASSQETALAGEQYF
V: TRBV4-2; D: NA; J: TRBJ1-3; size: few; DNA: TGTGCCAGCAGCCAAGAGGAGATGGGGAGCTCTGGAAACACCATATATTTT; CDR3: CASSQEEMGSSGNTIYF
V: TRBV6-1; D: NA; J: TRBJ2-7; size: NA; DNA: TGTGCCAGCAGCACAACCGGGACGGCGTTCTCCTACGAGCAGTACTTC; CDR3: CASSTTGTAFSYEQYF